Detailed here is one TCR beta chain. TCRdb's copy holds only in-frame clones and misses some; the assay was immunoSEQ multiplex PCR. There are under 9,500 clones in the sample; more than 55% occur only once, and about 39% lies in the top ten. These data originate in a study of sequential checkpoint blockade in melanoma. The wider study: Patients were randomized 1:1 to nivolumab-then-ipilimumab or ipilimumab-then-nivolumab first-line. Both treatment sequences were followed by maintenance nivolumab.

CDR1 and CDR2 from the germline V gene are SGHNT and YENEEA. The CDR3 is made up of 15 amino acids. V dropped 6 bases and J dropped 6; count of bases not matched to a gene: 14. Treatment: randomized to nivolumab then ipilimumab (arm A) or the reverse (arm B). Patients had received no earlier DNA-damaging chemotherapy. From thawed PBMCs, live CD3+CD8+ cells negative for CD19 and CD56 were sorted. This TCR was recovered from a human donor with melanoma. The sequencing here drew on CD8+ T cells sorted from blood (inferred from file names), taken from a patient given nivolumab and ipilimumab in sequence. V is TRBV11-3 and J is TRBJ2-7; 7 nucleotides line up with TRBD2. The CDR3: CASSPVAGGAAEQYF. CDR3 bases: TGTGCCAGCAGTCCCGTAGCGGGTGGCGCGGCCGAGCAGTACTTC.